These T cell receptor beta chains were read from a single sample in a study of T cells after yellow fever vaccination. MiXCR was run by TCRdb on the 5' RACE reads, yielding one entry per CDR3 protein. The sample lists 500,000 to 650,000 distinct CDR3 sequences; 9% to 15% were seen once. The specimen comprised PBMCs, sampled on the day of the yellow fever booster vaccination. Every receptor here comes from a man aged 25 to 40 who received the YFV17D yellow fever vaccine. The CDR3 runs from the conserved cysteine through the conserved F or W. A D gene is named only where the DNA matches it firmly. Size tells how often a clone was seen (once, few, many) or the class of an expanded clone, and some rows leave it out.

>few|13|TRBV6-5|.|TRBJ2-7
CASSYSRSERMYF
TGTGCCAGCAGTTACTCGAGATCGGAGAGGATGTACTTC
>few|15|TRBV6-2/TRBV6-3|.|TRBJ2-1
CASSYSWLRNNEQFF
TGTGCCAGCAGTTACTCTTGGCTAAGAAACAATGAGCAGTTCTTC
>.|15|TRBV7-8|TRBD1|TRBJ1-4
CASSLARGRDEKLFF
TGTGCCAGCAGCTTGGCCAGGGGGCGAGATGAAAAACTGTTTTTT
>many|15|TRBV7-9|.|TRBJ2-1
CASSFWGRRYNEQFF
TGTGCCAGCAGCTTTTGGGGGAGACGCTACAATGAGCAGTTCTTC
>.|15|TRBV5-1|.|TRBJ2-1
CASRLEPDDYNEQFF
TGCGCCAGCAGGCTCGAGCCAGACGATTACAATGAGCAGTTCTTC
>.|14|TRBV3-1|.|TRBJ2-1
CASSPTRANNEQFF
TGTGCCAGCAGCCCCACGCGGGCGAACAATGAGCAGTTCTTC
>.|14|TRBV4-2|.|TRBJ2-3
CASSSTRNTDTQYF
TGTGCCAGCAGCTCTACCCGAAACACAGATACGCAGTATTTT
>.|13|TRBV27|.|TRBJ1-1
CASSSLRRTEAFF
TGTGCCAGCAGTTCGCTGCGACGGACTGAAGCTTTCTTT
>few|15|TRBV5-5|.|TRBJ1-4
CASNIEGQVREKLFF
TGTGCCAGCAACATCGAAGGGCAGGTTCGGGAAAAACTGTTTTTT
>.|13|TRBV20-1|.|TRBJ1-5
CSAREGAGQPQHF
TGCAGTGCTAGAGAGGGCGCGGGGCAGCCCCAGCATTTT
>.|15|TRBV5-1|TRBD1|TRBJ2-2
CASSLGQGDVGELFF
TGCGCCAGCAGCTTGGGGCAGGGGGACGTCGGGGAGCTGTTTTTT
>few|14|TRBV6-5|TRBD2|TRBJ2-1
CASSYGTSGQGQFF
TGTGCCAGCAGTTACGGGACTAGCGGGCAAGGTCAGTTCTTC
>few|12|TRBV29-1|.|TRBJ1-5
CSVVDGDRPQHF
TGCAGCGTTGTGGACGGGGATCGGCCCCAGCATTTT
>.|15|TRBV7-7|.|TRBJ2-7
CASSSGELAKGEQYF
TGTGCCAGCAGCTCGGGGGAGCTAGCAAAGGGCGAGCAGTACTTC
>few|20|TRBV27|TRBD2|TRBJ2-6
CASSTIGTSGSRSGANVLTF
TGTGCCAGCAGCACAATTGGGACTAGCGGGAGCCGCTCTGGGGCCAACGTCCTGACTTTC
>few|18|TRBV20-1|TRBD2|TRBJ2-4
CSAPGLAGDMEAKNIQYF
TGCAGTGCACCCGGACTAGCGGGAGATATGGAGGCCAAAAACATTCAGTACTTC
>.|15|TRBV7-2|TRBD2|TRBJ2-7
CASSERLAGNYEQYF
TGTGCCAGCAGCGAGAGACTAGCGGGTAACTACGAGCAGTACTTC
>many|15|TRBV7-2|.|TRBJ2-7
CASSLGLALSYEQYF
TGTGCCAGCAGCTTAGGGCTAGCGCTCTCCTACGAGCAGTACTTC
>.|14|TRBV28|TRBD1|TRBJ1-6
CASNGGRGSSPLHF
TGTGCCAGCAATGGGGGCAGGGGGAGTTCACCCCTCCACTTT
>.|15|TRBV12-3/TRBV12-4|.|TRBJ2-6
CVSTLPGSGANVLTF
TGTGTCAGTACCCTCCCGGGTTCTGGGGCCAACGTCCTGACTTTC
>few|13|TRBV7-9|.|TRBJ2-1
CASSTRVSGEQFF
TGTGCCAGCAGCACCCGGGTCTCAGGGGAGCAGTTCTTC
>.|16|TRBV5-1|.|TRBJ2-1
CASSLGGLLSYNEQFF
TGCGCCAGCAGCCTTGGGGGTCTCCTCTCCTACAATGAGCAGTTCTTC
>.|16|TRBV18|TRBD1|TRBJ2-2
CASSLWTGKETGELFF
TGTGCCAGCTCACTCTGGACAGGGAAGGAGACCGGGGAGCTGTTTTTT
>many|15|TRBV20-1|TRBD1|TRBJ2-2
CSATRQGARTGELFF
TGCAGTGCTACGAGACAGGGGGCGAGGACCGGGGAGCTGTTTTTT
>.|14|TRBV9|.|TRBJ2-7
CASSVGGISYEQYF
TGTGCCAGCAGCGTAGGCGGCATCTCCTACGAGCAGTACTTC
>.|10|TRBV12-3/TRBV12-4|.|TRBJ1-3
CASISNTIYF
TGTGCCAGCATATCAAACACCATATATTTT
>.|17|TRBV20-1|TRBD2|TRBJ2-3
CSARESGLAELTDTQYF
TGCAGTGCTAGGGAGTCCGGACTAGCGGAACTCACAGATACGCAGTATTTT
>.|14|TRBV24-1|.|TRBJ1-1
CATSAAESDTEAFF
TGTGCCACCAGTGCCGCAGAGTCCGACACTGAAGCTTTCTTT
>.|17|TRBV18|TRBD2|TRBJ2-1
CASFTSGGIKSLNEQFF
TGTGCCAGCTTTACTAGCGGGGGGATTAAAAGCCTCAATGAGCAGTTCTTC
>.|14|TRBV20-1|TRBD1|TRBJ1-4
CSASSGTGTEKLFF
TGCAGTGCTAGTTCGGGGACAGGGACGGAAAAACTGTTTTTT